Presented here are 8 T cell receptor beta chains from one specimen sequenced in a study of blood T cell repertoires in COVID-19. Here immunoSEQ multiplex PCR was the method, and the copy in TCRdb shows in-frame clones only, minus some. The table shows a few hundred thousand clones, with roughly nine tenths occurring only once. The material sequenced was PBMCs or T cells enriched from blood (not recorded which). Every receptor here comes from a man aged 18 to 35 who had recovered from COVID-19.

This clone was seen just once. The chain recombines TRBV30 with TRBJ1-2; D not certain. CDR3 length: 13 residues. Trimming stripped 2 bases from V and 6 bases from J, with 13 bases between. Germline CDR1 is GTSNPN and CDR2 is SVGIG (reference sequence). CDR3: CAWSRRMKDGYTF. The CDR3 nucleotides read TGTGCCTGGAGTAGGCGGATGAAGGATGGCTACACCTTC. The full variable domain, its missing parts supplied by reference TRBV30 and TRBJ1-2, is SQTIHQWPATLVQPVGSPLSLECTVEGTSNPNLYWYRQAAGRGLQLLFYSVGIGQISSEVPQNLSASRPQDRQFILSSKKLLLSDSGFYLCAWSRRMKDGYTFGSGTRLTVV.

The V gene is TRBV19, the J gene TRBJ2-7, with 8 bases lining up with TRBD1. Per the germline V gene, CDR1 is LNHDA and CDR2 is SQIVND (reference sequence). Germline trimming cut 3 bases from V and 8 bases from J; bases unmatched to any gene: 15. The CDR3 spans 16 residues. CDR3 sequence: CASSIFPRGPSTQQYF. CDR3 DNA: TGTGCCAGTAGTATCTTCCCCAGGGGGCCATCTACGCAGCAGTACTTC.

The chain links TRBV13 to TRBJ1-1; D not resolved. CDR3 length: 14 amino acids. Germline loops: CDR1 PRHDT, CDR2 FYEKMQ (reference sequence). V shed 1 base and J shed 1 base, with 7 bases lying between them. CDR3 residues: CASSLARWNTEAFF. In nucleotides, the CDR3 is TGTGCCAGCAGCTTAGCCAGATGGAACACTGAAGCTTTCTTT.

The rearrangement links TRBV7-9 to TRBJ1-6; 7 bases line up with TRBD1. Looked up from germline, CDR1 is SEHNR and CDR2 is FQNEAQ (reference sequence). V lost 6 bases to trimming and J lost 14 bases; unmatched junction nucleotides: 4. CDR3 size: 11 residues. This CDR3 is CASRGTGALHF. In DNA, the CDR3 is TGTGCCAGCAGGGGAACAGGGGCCCTCCACTTT.

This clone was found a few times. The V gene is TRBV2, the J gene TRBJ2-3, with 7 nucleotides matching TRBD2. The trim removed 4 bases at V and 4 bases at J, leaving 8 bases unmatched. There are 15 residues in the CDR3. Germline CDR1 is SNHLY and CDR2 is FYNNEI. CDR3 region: CASSALGLAADTQYF. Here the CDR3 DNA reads TGTGCCAGCAGTGCCTTGGGGCTAGCGGCAGATACGCAGTATTTT.

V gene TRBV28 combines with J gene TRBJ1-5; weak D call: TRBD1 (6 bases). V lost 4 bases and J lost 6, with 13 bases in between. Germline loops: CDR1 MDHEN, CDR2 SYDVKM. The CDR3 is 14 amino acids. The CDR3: CASSYRAPGQPQHF. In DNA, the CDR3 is TGTGCCAGCAGTTACAGGGCCCCCGGTCAGCCCCAGCATTTT.

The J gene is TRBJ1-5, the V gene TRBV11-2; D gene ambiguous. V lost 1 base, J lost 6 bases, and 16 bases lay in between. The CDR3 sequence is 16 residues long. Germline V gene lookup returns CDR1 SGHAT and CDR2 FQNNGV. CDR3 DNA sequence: TGTGCCAGCAGCTTAGGTGGGAGGAGGGTAAGTCAGCCCCAGCATTTT. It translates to CASSLGGRRVSQPQHF.

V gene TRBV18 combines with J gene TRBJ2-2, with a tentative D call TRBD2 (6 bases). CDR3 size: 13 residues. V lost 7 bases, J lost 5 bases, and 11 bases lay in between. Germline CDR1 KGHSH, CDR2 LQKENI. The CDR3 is CASLTGGTGELFF. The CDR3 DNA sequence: TGTGCCAGCTTGACCGGGGGAACCGGGGAGCTGTTTTTT.